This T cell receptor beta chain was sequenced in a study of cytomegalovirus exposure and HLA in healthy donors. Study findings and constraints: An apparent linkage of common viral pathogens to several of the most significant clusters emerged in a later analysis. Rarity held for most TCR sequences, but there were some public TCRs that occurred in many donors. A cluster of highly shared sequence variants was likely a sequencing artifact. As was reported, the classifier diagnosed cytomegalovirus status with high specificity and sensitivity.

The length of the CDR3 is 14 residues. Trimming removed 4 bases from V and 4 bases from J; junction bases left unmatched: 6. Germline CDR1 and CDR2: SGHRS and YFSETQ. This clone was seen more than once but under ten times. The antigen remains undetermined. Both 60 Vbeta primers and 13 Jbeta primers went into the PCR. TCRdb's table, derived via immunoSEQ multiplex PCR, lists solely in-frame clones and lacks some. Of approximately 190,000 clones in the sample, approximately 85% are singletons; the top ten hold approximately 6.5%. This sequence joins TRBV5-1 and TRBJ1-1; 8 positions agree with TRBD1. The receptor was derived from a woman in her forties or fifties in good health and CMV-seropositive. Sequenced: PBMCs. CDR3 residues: CASSVDRAGTEAFF. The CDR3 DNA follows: TGCGCCAGCAGCGTGGACAGGGCAGGCACTGAAGCTTTCTTT.